The next 8 T cell receptor beta chains were all read from a single sample in a study of T cells in Graves' hyperthyroidism and ophthalmopathy (dated by TCRdb to about 2019). The library came from multiplex PCR. The run used an Illumina HiSeq 2000. TCR beta CDR3 regions were amplified from RNA transcripts. A first-round RT-PCR of the TCR CDR3 used the HTBI primer set with the Qiagen OneStep RT-PCR kit. TCRdb trimmed the raw reads at Q25, called clones with MiXCR and kept productive beta chains. Rows matching on CDR3 protein sequence are summarized as one entry with the most common DNA and genes. Across this sample there are about 690,000 distinct CDR3 sequences, with approximately 15% seen only once. Jointly, the top ten make up roughly 15% of the sample. Sequences were obtained from blood. These receptors were collected from a man in his fifties with Graves' hyperthyroidism.

At least ten counts were recorded for this clonotype. J is TRBJ2-7 and V is TRBV5-1; 9 bases are a match to TRBD1. Germline loops: CDR1 SGHRS, CDR2 YFSETQ. Trimming took 4 bases from V and 4 from J; bases not matched to a gene: 6. The CDR3 loop spans 14 amino acids. Here the CDR3 DNA reads TGCGCCAGCAGCCCCCGGGACAGGGTGTACGAGCAGTACTTC. Its protein is CASSPRDRVYEQYF.

This clonotype was seen ten or more times. The chain joins TRBV10-3 to TRBJ2-5, with TRBD2 as a possible D gene (6 bases). V dropped 3 bases and J dropped 5 bases, with 13 bases sitting between them. CDR1 is ENHRY, CDR2 SYGVKD, per germline. The CDR3 consists of 14 residues. The chain's CDR3 is CAISETGVGETQYF. As DNA, the CDR3 is TGTGCCATCAGTGAAACGGGAGTCGGGGAGACCCAGTACTTC.

As regards this clonotype: This may be a read error: a much more frequent sequence differs by one nucleotide. The chain employs TRBV28 and TRBJ2-5; 9 bases match TRBD2. The germline gives CDR1 MDHEN, CDR2 SYDVKM. The CDR3 contains 16 residues. This CDR3 is CASSLSLAGTQETQHF. The CDR3 nucleotides are TGTGCCAGCAGTTTATCCCTAGCGGGAACCCAAGAGACCCAGCACTTC.

This clonotype occurred a few times. The chain recombines TRBV7-2 with TRBJ2-1; 10 nucleotides align to TRBD1. The V gene's germline CDR1 is SGHTA and CDR2 FQGNSA. V trimming: 2 bases; J trimming: 7 bases; junction bases outside the gene matches: 8. There are 16 residues in the CDR3. CDR3 protein: CASSLYAGQGFNEQFF. The CDR3 DNA sequence: TGTGCCAGCAGCTTATACGCGGGACAGGGGTTTAATGAGCAGTTCTTC.

This clonotype was recorded at least ten times. The chain carries TRBV6-2 or TRBV6-3 and TRBJ1-1; D unresolved. There are 14 residues in the CDR3. CDR1 is MNHEY and CDR2 is SVGEGT in the germline V gene. With 2 bases removed from V and 0 bases from J, the gap between germline ends came to 7 bases. CDR3 loop: CASSYGELNTEAFF. For the CDR3, the DNA is TGTGCCAGCAGTTACGGTGAGCTGAACACTGAAGCTTTCTTT.

The chain employs TRBV6-1 and TRBJ2-7; TRBD1 matches 7 bases. V shed 5 bases, J shed 3 bases, and the junction held 7 bases outside the gene matches. This CDR3 is built from 14 residues. The germline V gene encodes CDR1 MNHNS and CDR2 SASEGT. CDR3 in amino acids: CASSRDRSFYEQYF. DNA for the CDR3: TGTGCCAGCAGTCGGGACAGATCTTTCTACGAGCAGTACTTC.

This clonotype appeared many times. The chain couples TRBV15 to TRBJ1-1; D gene uncertain. V gave up 0 bases and J gave up 5 bases, with 7 bases separating them. The CDR3 has 13 amino acids. Germline V gene sequence: CDR1 LNHNV, CDR2 YYDKDF (reference sequence). The CDR3 DNA reads TGTGCCACCAGCAGAGACGGTTGGACTGAAGCTTTCTTT. This gives the protein CATSRDGWTEAFF.

This clonotype was detected ten times or more. J is TRBJ2-1 and V is TRBV28; 13 bases line up with TRBD2. Unmatched junction bases numbered 7, after V lost 7 bases and J lost 7 bases. CDR1 and CDR2 (germline): MDHEN, SYDVKM. The CDR3 is made up of 15 amino acids. Here the CDR3 reads CASTQLAGGRNEQFF. The CDR3 bases are TGTGCCAGCACCCAACTAGCGGGAGGGAGGAATGAGCAGTTCTTC.